These T cell receptor beta chains were read from a single sample in a study of T cells in Graves' hyperthyroidism and ophthalmopathy. Each CDR3 protein is one row after TCRdb ran MiXCR on the multiplex PCR reads. The sample includes 350,000 to 400,000 distinct CDR3 sequences, about a fifth of them seen just once. Material: blood. These receptors came from a woman between 18 and 29 years old with Graves' hyperthyroidism. The CDR3 runs from the conserved cysteine through the conserved F or W. A D gene is named only where the DNA matches it firmly. A clone size is listed for some rows: how often the clone was seen (once, few, many), or a class if it is expanded.

j_call	d_call	v_call	clone_size	cdr3_nt	cdr3_aa
TRBJ2-5	TRBD2	TRBV6-5	many	TGTGCCAGCAGCGGGACTAGCGGGGGGGAGACCCAGTACTTC	CASSGTSGGETQYF
TRBJ2-5	TRBD1	TRBV5-1	many	TGCGCCAGCAGGGAGAACAGGGGCGTACTAACCCAGTACTTC	CASRENRGVLTQYF
TRBJ1-5	TRBD1	TRBV12-3/TRBV12-4	many	TGTGCCAGCAGTCCGGGACAGGGCAGGTTAAGCAATCAGCCCCAGCATTTT	CASSPGQGRLSNQPQHF
TRBJ1-1	NA	TRBV20-1	many	TGCAGTGCTAGAGATCGGGTCTATGGGTACACTGAAGCTTTCTTT	CSARDRVYGYTEAFF
TRBJ1-3	TRBD1	TRBV5-1	many	TGCGCCAGCAGCATTGACAGGGCGAACACCATATATTTT	CASSIDRANTIYF
TRBJ1-2	NA	TRBV20-1	few	TGCAGTGCTTTCGACCCGTATGGCTACACCTTC	CSAFDPYGYTF
TRBJ1-5	NA	TRBV30	NA	TGTGCCTGGAGCGGGGCTTGGAATCAGCCCCAGCATTTT	CAWSGAWNQPQHF
TRBJ1-3	NA	TRBV10-3	many	TGTGCCATCAGTGACTCCGGACCTTTTGGAAACACCATATATTTT	CAISDSGPFGNTIYF
TRBJ1-1	NA	TRBV27	many	TGTGCCAGCAGTTTAAGACCACGCGGCACTGAAGCTTTCTTT	CASSLRPRGTEAFF
TRBJ1-2	TRBD1	TRBV29-1	many	TGCAGCGTTGGAGGACAGGACACCTATGGCTACACCTTC	CSVGGQDTYGYTF